Shown below are 21 T cell receptor beta chains from a single sample sequenced in a study of shared clonotypes between healthy human individuals. TCRdb's copy holds only in-frame clones and misses some; the assay was immunoSEQ multiplex PCR. The sample yields 2 million to 2.5 million clones, under 95% seen once. Sequencing was performed on naive CD4+ T cells from PBMCs. Subset: CD45RA+ positively selected. The source of these receptors is a man aged 18 to 29 in good health. Some clones in this sample may be carry-over from other donors' samples.

V usage is TRBV11-1 and J usage is TRBJ1-3, with D unresolved. CDR1 SGHAT and CDR2 FQDESV come from the germline V gene (reference sequence). The germline V and J ends were trimmed by 5 bases and 3 bases, with 8 bases remaining between them. The CDR3 runs to 13 residues. CDR3 region: CASSRGVGNTIYF. The CDR3 region has the DNA TGTGCCAGCAGCCGGGGAGTTGGAAACACCATATATTTT.

The genes are TRBV28 and TRBJ2-3; D could derive from TRBD1 or TRBD2 (5 bases each). V was pared by 5 bases and J by 2 bases, with 14 bases between. The CDR3 runs to 15 residues. Germline CDR1 MDHEN, CDR2 SYDVKM. The chain's CDR3 is CASSPQGRNTDTQYF. CDR3 sequence (DNA): TGTGCCAGCAGTCCCCAGGGACGGAACACAGATACGCAGTATTTT.

Worth noting for this clone: At the DNA level, this CDR3 is encoded by other sequences in the same sample as well. V gene TRBV7-9 combines with J gene TRBJ2-3; D is unresolved. Germline lookup yields CDR1 SEHNR and CDR2 FQNEAQ (reference sequence). Deletions cut 5 bases from V and 4 bases from J, with 7 bases between. CDR3 length: 12 amino acids. As DNA, the CDR3 is TGTGCCAGCAGCAGAGAGGCAGATACGCAGTATTTT. It translates to CASSREADTQYF.

This clone was found once. The chain recombines TRBV2 with TRBJ2-5, with D possibly being TRBD1 or TRBD2 (5 bases each). Germline CDR1 reads SNHLY; CDR2 reads FYNNEI. The CDR3 covers 15 residues. Trimming took 6 bases from V and 5 from J, leaving 19 bases between them. This chain's CDR3 is CASREDQEWGETQYF. The CDR3 DNA is TGTGCCAGCAGGGAGGATCAGGAGTGGGGGGAGACCCAGTACTTC.

This clone was seen a single time. V and J are TRBV6-5 and TRBJ2-1; 9 nucleotides match TRBD2. Losses at the gene ends were 4 bases for V and 3 bases for J; bases not matched to a gene: 7. The CDR3 sequence is 16 residues long. The germline gives CDR1 MNHEY, CDR2 SVGAGI. The CDR3 bases are TGTGCCAGCAGTTCGATAGCGGGAGCTCACTACAATGAGCAGTTCTTC. Its translation: CASSSIAGAHYNEQFF.

J is TRBJ1-3 and V is TRBV18; the D gene is possibly TRBD1 (6 bases). The CDR3 length is 15 residues. Germline V gene lookup returns CDR1 KGHSH and CDR2 LQKENI. V was clipped by 2 bases and J by 1 base, with 9 bases between them. CDR3 in DNA: TGTGCCAGCTCACCAAACCAGGGGTCTGGAAACACCATATATTTT. It encodes CASSPNQGSGNTIYF. Combining the CDR3 with reference TRBV18 and TRBJ1-3 gives the whole variable domain NAGVMQNPRHLVRRRGQEARLRCSPMKGHSHVYWYRQLPEEGLKFMVYLQKENIIDESGMPKERFSAEFPKEGPSILRIQQVVRGDSAAYFCASSPNQGSGNTIYFGEGSWLTVV.

The chain links TRBV28 to TRBJ1-5; tentatively, D is TRBD1 (6 bases). The V and J ends lost 4 bases and 2 bases respectively, with 12 bases between them. Germline values: CDR1 MDHEN, CDR2 SYDVKM. The CDR3 runs to 15 residues. The CDR3 DNA follows: TGTGCCAGCAGTTACAGAGGGGGACGCAATCAGCCCCAGCATTTT. Its protein is CASSYRGGRNQPQHF.

V usage is TRBV9 and J usage is TRBJ2-7, with 7 bases that match TRBD1. The germline V gene has CDR1 SGDLS and CDR2 YYNGEE. The CDR3 is made up of 15 amino acids. The V segment lost 0 bases and the J segment 6 bases; nucleotides outside the gene matches: 9. The CDR3 spells CASSVEGQPLSEQYF. The CDR3 DNA sequence: TGTGCCAGCAGCGTAGAGGGACAGCCCTTATCCGAGCAGTACTTC.

This chain joins TRBV30 and TRBJ1-5; D not resolved. Germline V lookup: CDR1 GTSNPN, CDR2 SVGIG (reference sequence). The V end was cut by 1 base, the J end by 1 base, with 8 bases between. The CDR3 consists of 14 residues. As DNA, the CDR3 is TGTGCCTGGAGTGAGGGTATCAGCAATCAGCCCCAGCATTTT. Translating gives CAWSEGISNQPQHF.

The chain uses TRBV4-1 and TRBJ2-7; 8 bases align to TRBD2. With V trimmed by 1 base and J by 4 bases, 6 bases remained unmatched. The CDR3 extends over 15 amino acids. CDR1 is MGHRA and CDR2 is YSYEKL in the germline V gene. The CDR3 region has the DNA TGCGCCAGCAGCCAAGTTTCCCTAGCGGGTTACGAGCAGTACTTC. Translation: CASSQVSLAGYEQYF.

V and J are TRBV6-6 and TRBJ1-1; D perhaps matches TRBD1 (6 bases). Germline lookup yields CDR1 MNHNY and CDR2 SVGAGI (reference sequence). The CDR3 is 15 residues long. The germline V and J ends were trimmed by 6 bases and 6 bases, with 20 bases remaining between them. CDR3: CASSLRLQGRPEAFF. The CDR3 DNA reads as TGTGCCAGCAGCCTACGACTACAGGGTCGTCCTGAAGCTTTCTTT.

This clone was detected once. The J gene is TRBJ1-5, the V gene TRBV6-6, with D tentatively TRBD1 (5 bases). Trimming took off 6 bases at V and 4 bases at J, with 19 bases between the two ends. This CDR3 is 16 amino acids long. Germline assignment: CDR1 MNHNY and CDR2 SVGAGI (reference sequence). The CDR3 sequence: CASSLSGRVSNQPQHF. The CDR3 nucleotides are TGTGCCAGCAGCTTATCCGGCAGGGTTTCAAATCAGCCCCAGCATTTT.

This chain connects TRBV4-1 to TRBJ1-2; the D is unclear. V lost 1 base and J 8 bases, leaving 14 bases between the germline ends. Germline loops: CDR1 MGHRA, CDR2 YSYEKL. The CDR3 contains 14 residues. The CDR3 DNA reads TGCGCCAGCAGCCAAGTCTCCCGTTTATCGGGCTACACCTTC. This translates into CASSQVSRLSGYTF.

The chain couples TRBV5-1 to TRBJ2-3; TRBD2 matches 8 bases. This CDR3 is built from 16 residues. Germline CDR1 SGHRS, CDR2 YFSETQ. The J segment lost 1 base and the V segment lost 0 bases, leaving 4 bases of the junction unmatched. The CDR3 region is CASSLASGSGTDTQYF. The CDR3 region has the DNA TGCGCCAGCAGCTTGGCTAGCGGGTCGGGCACAGATACGCAGTATTTT.

The chain has TRBV4-1 and TRBJ1-1; D perhaps matches TRBD1 (5 bases). The CDR3 totals 14 residues. The germline gives CDR1 MGHRA, CDR2 YSYEKL. The V end was cut by 0 bases, the J end by 2 bases, with 7 bases between. CDR3 in amino acids: CASSQERGNTEAFF. The CDR3 DNA sequence: TGCGCCAGCAGCCAAGAAAGGGGTAACACTGAAGCTTTCTTT.

The chain uses TRBV11-2 and TRBJ2-1; 8 bases match TRBD1. Looked up from germline, CDR1 is SGHAT and CDR2 is FQNNGV. The J segment lost 3 bases and the V segment lost 0 bases, leaving 1 base of the junction unmatched. CDR3 length equals 15 residues. CDR3 bases: TGTGCCAGCAGCTTAGAAGGGACAGGCTACAATGAGCAGTTCTTC. Translating gives CASSLEGTGYNEQFF.

The chain carries TRBV7-6 and TRBJ2-2; D is perhaps TRBD1 (5 bases). Deletions cut 5 bases from V and 1 base from J, with 14 bases between. Germline-derived CDR1 and CDR2 are SGHVS and FNYEAQ. The CDR3 is made up of 16 amino acids. CDR3 residues: CASSRRALMNTGELFF. The CDR3, as DNA: TGTGCCAGCAGCCGCAGGGCGCTAATGAACACCGGGGAGCTGTTTTTT.

The V and J genes are TRBV9 and TRBJ2-7; TRBD2 is a possible D gene (5 bases). The germline V gene encodes CDR1 SGDLS and CDR2 YYNGEE. The germline V and J ends were trimmed by 4 bases and 4 bases, with 18 bases remaining between them. The CDR3 spans 15 residues. CDR3 sequence reads: CASSPAVGSVYEQYF. The DNA for the CDR3 is TGTGCCAGCAGCCCAGCGGTAGGTTCTGTATACGAGCAGTACTTC. The full variable domain, rest sourced from reference TRBV9 and TRBJ2-7, is DSGVTQTPKHLITATGQRVTLRCSPRSGDLSVYWYQQSLDQGLQFLIQYYNGEERAKGNILERFSAQQFPDLHSELNLSSLELGDSALYFCASSPAVGSVYEQYFGPGTRLTVT.

The table lists this clone with a count of one. The chain has TRBV2 and TRBJ2-7; TRBD2 is a possible D gene (7 bases). This CDR3 is built from 14 residues. Germline V gives CDR1 SNHLY, CDR2 FYNNEI. Trimming left V 4 bases short and J 6 bases short, with 16 bases between. CDR3 region: CASSVGGRNLEQYF. The CDR3 DNA reads TGTGCCAGCAGTGTCGGGGGGCGGAATCTCGAGCAGTACTTC.

Remarks on this clone: Other DNA sequences in this sample translate to the same CDR3. The chain has TRBV7-9 and TRBJ2-1; D uncertain. Trimming removed 3 bases from V and 0 bases from J, with 6 bases in between. The CDR3 length is 14 residues. In germline, CDR1 is SEHNR, CDR2 FQNEAQ (reference sequence). CDR3 protein: CASSFLSSYNEQFF. For the CDR3, the DNA is TGTGCCAGCAGCTTCCTAAGCTCCTACAATGAGCAGTTCTTC.

This clone was counted a few times. The same CDR3 is also encoded by other DNA sequences in this sample. This chain uses TRBV10-3 with TRBJ1-1, with D unresolved. With 4 bases removed from V and 1 base from J, the gap between germline ends came to 7 bases. Germline V gives CDR1 ENHRY, CDR2 SYGVKD. This CDR3 is built from 13 residues. The CDR3 DNA sequence: TGTGCCATCAGTGCAAAGGGGAACACTGAAGCTTTCTTT. Protein product: CAISAKGNTEAFF.